The present T cell receptor (beta chain) was sequenced within a study of HIV-infected patients and healthy controls. This clonotype has a count of ten or more. V gave up 4 bases and J gave up 0 bases, with 18 bases separating them. CDR1 SGDLS and CDR2 YYNGEE come from the germline V gene. The CDR3 totals 17 residues. TCRdb used MiXCR to reprocess the 5' RACE reads, holding one entry per CDR3 protein. Of 60,000 to 70,000 distinct CDR3 sequences listed, 19% are singletons. J is TRBJ2-3 and V is TRBV9; no definite D call. The sample comprised CD4+ T cells from blood. This TCR was sampled from a human donor in good health. The DNA of the CDR3 is TGTGCCAGCAGCCCAAGACTTCCACCTCTTAGCACAGATACGCAGTATTTT. This codes for CASSPRLPPLSTDTQYF.